This T cell receptor beta chain was sequenced in a study of PD-1 blockade in mismatch repair-deficient tumors. Sequencing was performed with immunoSEQ multiplex PCR; in TCRdb, only in-frame clones are kept and a portion is missing. Here the sample spans around 50,000 clones, approximately 80% being singletons. The ends were cut back, 4 bases at V and 0 bases at J, with 14 bases in the middle. The CDR3 covers 16 residues. Germline V lookup: CDR1 SGHNT, CDR2 YYREEE (reference sequence). The source was PBMCs, collected before pembrolizumab treatment. The rearrangement links TRBV5-4 to TRBJ1-3, with D tentatively TRBD1 (6 bases). The receptor was isolated from an adult with mismatch repair-deficient cancer. This chain's CDR3 is CASSVTGGLSGNTIYF. For the CDR3, the DNA is TGTGCCAGCAGCGTGACAGGAGGTCTCTCTGGAAACACCATATATTTT.